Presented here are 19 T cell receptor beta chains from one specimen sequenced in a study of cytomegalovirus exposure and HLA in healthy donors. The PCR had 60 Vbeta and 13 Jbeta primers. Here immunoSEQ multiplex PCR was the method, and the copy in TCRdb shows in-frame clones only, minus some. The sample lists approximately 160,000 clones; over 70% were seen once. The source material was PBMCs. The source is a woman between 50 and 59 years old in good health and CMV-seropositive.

CDR3 bases: TGTGCCTGGAGTGTGGACAGGGTGGTTCAGCCCCAGCATTTT. Translated: CAWSVDRVVQPQHF. The J gene is TRBJ1-5, the V gene TRBV30; 8 bases match TRBD1. Germline CDR1 and CDR2: GTSNPN and SVGIG (reference sequence). After removal of 0 bases from V and 6 bases from J, the junction contained 4 bases not matched to a gene. The CDR3 contains 14 residues. The full variable domain, completed using reference TRBV30 and TRBJ1-5, is SQTIHQWPATLVQPVGSPLSLECTVEGTSNPNLYWYRQAAGRGLQLLFYSVGIGQISSEVPQNLSASRPQDRQFILSSKKLLLSDSGFYLCAWSVDRVVQPQHFGDGTRLSIL.

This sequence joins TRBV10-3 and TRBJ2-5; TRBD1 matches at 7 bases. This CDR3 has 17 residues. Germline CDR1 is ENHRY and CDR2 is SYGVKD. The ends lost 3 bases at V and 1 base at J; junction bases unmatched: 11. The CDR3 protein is CAISDPTWTGGQETQYF. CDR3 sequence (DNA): TGTGCCATCAGTGACCCCACTTGGACAGGCGGCCAAGAGACCCAGTACTTC.

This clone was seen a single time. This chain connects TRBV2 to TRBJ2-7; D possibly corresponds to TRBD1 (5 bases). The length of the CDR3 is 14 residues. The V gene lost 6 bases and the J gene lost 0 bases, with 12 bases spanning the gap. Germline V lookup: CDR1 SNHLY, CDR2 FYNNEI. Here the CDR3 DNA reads TGTGCCAGCAGGTCGGACACCTCCTCCTACGAGCAGTACTTC. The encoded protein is CASRSDTSSYEQYF.

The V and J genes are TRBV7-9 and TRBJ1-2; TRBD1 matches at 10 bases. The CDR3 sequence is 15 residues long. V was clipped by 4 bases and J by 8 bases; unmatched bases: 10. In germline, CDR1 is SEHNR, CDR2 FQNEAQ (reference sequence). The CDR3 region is CASSYSRTGGWGYTF. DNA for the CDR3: TGTGCCAGCAGCTATTCACGGACAGGGGGATGGGGCTACACCTTC.

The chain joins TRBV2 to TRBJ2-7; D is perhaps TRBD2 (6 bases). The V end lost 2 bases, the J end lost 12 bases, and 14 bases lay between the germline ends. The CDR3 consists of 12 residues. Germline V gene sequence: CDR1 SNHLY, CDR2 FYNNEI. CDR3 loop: CASSENGGEAYF. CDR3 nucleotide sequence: TGTGCCAGCAGTGAAAACGGGGGAGAGGCGTACTTC.

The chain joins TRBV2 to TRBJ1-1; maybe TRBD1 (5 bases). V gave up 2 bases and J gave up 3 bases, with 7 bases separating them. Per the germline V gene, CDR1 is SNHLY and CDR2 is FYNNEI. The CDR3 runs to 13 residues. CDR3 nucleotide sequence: TGTGCCAGCAGTGAACAGGGATACACTGAAGCTTTCTTT. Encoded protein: CASSEQGYTEAFF.

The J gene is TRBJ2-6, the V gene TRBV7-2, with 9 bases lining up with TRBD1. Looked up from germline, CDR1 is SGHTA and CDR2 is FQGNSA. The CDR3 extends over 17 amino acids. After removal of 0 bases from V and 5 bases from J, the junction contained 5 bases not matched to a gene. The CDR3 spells CASSLAGTGSWANVLTF. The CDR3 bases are TGTGCCAGCAGCTTAGCAGGGACAGGGTCCTGGGCCAACGTCCTGACTTTC.

CDR3 sequence: CASSPTRLSSYEQYF. CDR3 sequence (DNA): TGTGCCAGCAGTCCGACTCGACTCAGCTCCTACGAGCAGTACTTC. The rearrangement links TRBV27 to TRBJ2-7; no reliable D call. Germline loops: CDR1 MNHEY, CDR2 SMNVEV (reference sequence). The CDR3 covers 15 residues. V lost 5 bases and J 0 bases, leaving 14 bases between the germline ends.

CDR3 residues: CASSRPGSSYEQYF. In nucleotides, the CDR3 is TGTGCCAGCAGCCGACCGGGGAGCTCCTACGAGCAGTACTTC. This chain connects TRBV7-6 to TRBJ2-7; TRBD2 is a possible D gene (5 bases). Trimming left V 5 bases short and J 0 bases short, with 11 bases between. CDR3 length: 14 amino acids. The germline V gene has CDR1 SGHVS and CDR2 FNYEAQ.

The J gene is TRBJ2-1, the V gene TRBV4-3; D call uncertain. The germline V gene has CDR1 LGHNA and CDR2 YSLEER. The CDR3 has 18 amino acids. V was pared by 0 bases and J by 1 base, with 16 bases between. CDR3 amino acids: CASSQDSVGARSYNEQFF. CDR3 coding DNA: TGCGCCAGCAGCCAAGATTCGGTAGGAGCTCGATCCTACAATGAGCAGTTCTTC.

CDR3 nucleotides: TGTGCCAGCAGTCTAAACCCGACAGTCCCCCAAGAGACCCAGTACTTC. Amino acid sequence: CASSLNPTVPQETQYF. The chain employs TRBV27 and TRBJ2-5; weak D call: TRBD1 (5 bases). The CDR3 contains 16 residues. V dropped 5 bases and J dropped 1 base, with 17 bases sitting between them. Germline CDR1 reads MNHEY; CDR2 reads SMNVEV (reference sequence).

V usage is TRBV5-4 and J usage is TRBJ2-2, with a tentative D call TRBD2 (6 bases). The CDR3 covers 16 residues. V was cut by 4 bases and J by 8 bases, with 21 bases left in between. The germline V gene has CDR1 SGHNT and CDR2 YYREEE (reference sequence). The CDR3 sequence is CASSPPAGRSRGELFF. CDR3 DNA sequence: TGTGCCAGCAGCCCCCCGGCGGGGCGCTCGAGGGGGGAGCTGTTTTTT.

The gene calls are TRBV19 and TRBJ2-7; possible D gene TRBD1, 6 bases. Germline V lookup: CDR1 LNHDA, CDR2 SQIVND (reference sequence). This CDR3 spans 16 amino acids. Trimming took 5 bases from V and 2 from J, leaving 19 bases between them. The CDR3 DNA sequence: TGTGCCAGTAGTCCAACTCGCAGGGGAAGCCCCTACGAGCAGTACTTC. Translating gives CASSPTRRGSPYEQYF.

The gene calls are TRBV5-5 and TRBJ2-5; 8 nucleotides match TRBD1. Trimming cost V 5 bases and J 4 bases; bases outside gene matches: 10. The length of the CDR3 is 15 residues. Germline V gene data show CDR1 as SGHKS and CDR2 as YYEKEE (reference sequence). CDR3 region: CASSWTGTGLETQYF. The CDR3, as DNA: TGTGCCAGCAGTTGGACAGGGACGGGATTAGAGACCCAGTACTTC.

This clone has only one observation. DNA for the CDR3: TGCGCCAGCAGCCAAGAGGGAGGGACTTATGGCTACACCTTC. Its translation: CASSQEGGTYGYTF. The rearrangement links TRBV4-3 to TRBJ1-2; D may be TRBD1 (5 bases). This CDR3 region has 14 residues. Germline V gene sequence: CDR1 LGHNA, CDR2 YSLEER. Between the trimmed V and J ends, which lost 0 bases and 5 bases, there was a span of 10 bases.

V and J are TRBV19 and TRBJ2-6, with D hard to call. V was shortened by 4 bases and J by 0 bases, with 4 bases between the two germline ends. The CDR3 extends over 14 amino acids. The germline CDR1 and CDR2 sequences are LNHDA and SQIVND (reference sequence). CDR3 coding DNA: TGTGCCAGTAGTACCTACTCTGGGGCCAACGTCCTGACTTTC. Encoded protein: CASSTYSGANVLTF.

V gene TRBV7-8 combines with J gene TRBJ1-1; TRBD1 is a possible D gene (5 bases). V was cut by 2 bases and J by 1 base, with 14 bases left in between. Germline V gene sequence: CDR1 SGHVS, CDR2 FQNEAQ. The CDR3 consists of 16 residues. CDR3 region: CASSLNRAGPNTEAFF. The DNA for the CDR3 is TGTGCCAGCAGCTTAAATCGGGCAGGGCCGAACACTGAAGCTTTCTTT.

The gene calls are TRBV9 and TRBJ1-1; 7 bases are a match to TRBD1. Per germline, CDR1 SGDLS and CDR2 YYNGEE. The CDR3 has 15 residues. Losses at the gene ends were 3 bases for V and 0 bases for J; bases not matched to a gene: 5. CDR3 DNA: TGTGCCAGCAGCGCCGGACAGGCCATGAACACTGAAGCTTTCTTT. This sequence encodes CASSAGQAMNTEAFF.

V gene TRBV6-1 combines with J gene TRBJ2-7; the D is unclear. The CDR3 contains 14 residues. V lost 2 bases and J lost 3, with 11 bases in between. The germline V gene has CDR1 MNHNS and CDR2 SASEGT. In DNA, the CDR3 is TGTGCCAGCAGTGAACAACCCGAGCGCTACGAGCAGTACTTC. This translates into CASSEQPERYEQYF.